This paragraph covers one T cell receptor beta chain sequence. This clonotype was observed once. Its binding antigen is unknown. No base qualities exist here, and no much larger clone lies one base off it. One read alone is weak evidence. This sample was included in a study of regulatory T cells in long-lasting Graves disease (dated by TCRdb to about 2021). Study-wide context: In the newly diagnosed Graves' disease group, patients had been taking antithyroid drugs for less than 3 months. The study took place in China and was registered as a clinical trial. TCR sequencing covered some 13 persistent and approximately 20 newly diagnosed Graves' disease patients, 33 samples in total. Peripheral blood TCR sequencing and RNA sequencing compared persistent Graves' disease patients with newly diagnosed Graves' disease patients.

General findings and caveats noted by the study authors: Persistent disease showed preferential use of TRBV28, TRBJ1-2 and TRBJ2-5, whereas newly diagnosed disease favored TRBV20-1 and TRBJ2-1. Peripheral blood alone was examined, since thyroid tissue, which constituted the primary lesion, could not be accessed. Sequencing and analysis were limited to the TCR beta chain. The authors acknowledged the small sample size as a limitation that may reduce accuracy. More public clonotypes were shared among persistent patients (under 3,000) than among newly diagnosed patients (966). Compared with newly diagnosed patients, patients with persistent Graves' disease had lower TCR Shannon entropy and fewer highly expanded clones, which suggests clonal expansion.

Preparation of the library involved multiplex PCR. Sequenced using an Illumina HiSeq 4000. CDR3 regions were amplified by Arm-PCR with iRepertoire HTBI primers to construct TCR beta libraries. Before sequencing, the PCR products underwent gel purification. The paper's processing steps were these. A total of 62 TRBV and about 13 TRBJ segments were identified across samples and were used for gene usage analysis of CDR3 amino acid clonotypes. Filtered high-quality paired reads were merged into contigs using COPE and FqMerger. BLAST was used to align contigs to the IMGT TRBV, TRBD and TRBJ reference genes, and CDR3 was defined following IMGT. Highly expanded clones were defined as clonotypes with a frequency above 0.1%. Shannon entropy was used to measure repertoire diversity, and the Gini coefficient was used to measure V-J evenness. Clonotypes shared by more than one individual were considered public. TCRdb handled the public reads itself, with Q25 trimming in fastp and clone calling in MiXCR, and kept productive beta chains. Every distinct CDR3 protein forms one entry, paired with its most common genes and DNA. The V and J calls follow TCRdb's processing rather than the paper's. Within this sample are around 360,000 distinct CDR3 sequences, with around 15% of them counted one time only. Roughly a fifth of the sample is taken by the ten largest.

Per the publication, the time point label means: newly diagnosed GD, antithyroid drugs for less than 3 months. For both TCR sequencing and RNA sequencing, RNA was extracted from PBMCs using TRIzol. The diagnosis of Graves' disease followed American Thyroid Association guidelines. Patients were recruited from an endocrinology department in Xi'an, China. Each patient gave about 9.1 milliliters of peripheral blood, collected in an EDTA anticoagulant tube. PBMCs were isolated by Ficoll Paque Plus density gradient separation without further T cell sorting. An Agilent 2100 Bioanalyzer and agarose gel were used to check RNA quality, and a NanoDrop 2000 was used to measure RNA concentration. The junction carries 21 bases between V and J, which are trimmed by 5 bases and 5 bases respectively. The CDR3 has 15 amino acids, counting the end cysteine and phenylalanine. Left in the record is the CDR3 DNA by itself, 45 bases read in frame from the first base. The germline V gene supplies CDR1 SQVTM and CDR2 ANQGSEA.

This sample was also put to use in a study of T cells in Graves' hyperthyroidism and ophthalmopathy. Per that second paper: Stable Graves' hyperthyroidism was defined as no progression to ophthalmopathy during 18 months of follow-up. The hyperthyroidism patients were between 18 and 65 years old and newly diagnosed, with a disease duration of less than 2 months. The study excluded patients with uncontrolled infections, other autoimmune diseases, pregnancy or lactation. Diagnoses were established on the basis of clinical symptoms, serum thyroxine and TRAb, thyroid ultrasound, and orbital computed tomography. For the first round of RT-PCR on the TCR CDR3, the HTBI primer set was used together with the Qiagen OneStep RT-PCR kit. Most expanded thyroid clonotypes (frequency above 0.001) were also detected in blood, a finding suggesting that blood repertoires may reflect thyroid immune responses. A 13 V-J signature model separated ophthalmopathy from stable hyperthyroidism, with about 90% sensitivity and 81.08% specificity in cross-validation and 80%/75% in testing. In validation, progression to ophthalmopathy was predicted by the model with around 71% sensitivity and about 72% specificity, a median of roughly six months before onset. A discovery cohort of about a hundred patients, roughly 45 with Graves' ophthalmopathy and fewer than 65 with stable Graves' hyperthyroidism, was used to find distinguishing TCR V-J signatures. An independent validation cohort of under 20 hyperthyroidism patients and 17 patients who later progressed to ophthalmopathy tested prospective prediction of ophthalmopathy. For training and testing, the roughly 93 patients in the discovery cohort were randomly divided in a 7:3 ratio. Thyroid tissue and blood T-cell repertoires from about six Graves' hyperthyroidism patients were also compared in the study. Once sampling was done, hyperthyroidism patients were given methimazole at a starting dose of 30 mg daily, whereas ophthalmopathy patients were given high-dose intravenous methylprednisolone. Libraries were constructed in a second round of multiplex PCR, after which size selection and purification were performed. Libraries were sequenced paired-end with 100 bp reads on an Illumina HiSeq2000. SOAPnuke was used to process the raw data, removing reads that contained adapters or uncalled bases, had a mean Phred below 15, or lacked an exact match to the constant primer or identifier. COPE v1.2.5 was used to merge the high-quality paired reads, and each unique nucleotide sequence was defined as a clonotype. MiTCR v1.1 was used to align clonotypes to the IMGT TRBV, TRBD and TRBJ reference segments. The analysis included only V-J combinations with a frequency above 0.0001, which together covered around 99% of the repertoires. The TCS score was defined as the ratio of F50 (clonal expansion) to E x V (chaos), calculated using BLOSUM62-based TCRdist between CDR3 peptides within each V-J. Welch's t-statistics and random forest reduced several hundred V-J features to fewer than 15, which were used in a naive Bayes classifier (R e1071). Sample size was not statistically predetermined, and investigators were not blinded to group allocation. According to the paper, TCR Vbeta CDR3 sequencing was carried out on about 140 peripheral blood samples, which came from more than 40 ophthalmopathy, approximately 72 hyperthyroidism and 17 progressor patients.

This specimen was peripheral blood mononuclear cells (PBMCs), taken at new diagnosis, from a patient treated with antithyroid drugs. This chain joins TRBV29-1 to TRBJ2-5, and TRBD1 may be the D gene, going by 6 matching bases. The source is a woman aged 18-29 years with Graves disease. Donor details come from another sample of the same person, matched by shared clones. The DNA is TGCAGCGTTCCTACGGGCAGGGGTTTATTGGAGACCCAGTACTTC. It encodes CSVPTGRGLLETQYF.